The 30 T cell receptor beta chains given below trace back to one sample, sequenced in a study of T cell responses to AZD1222 COVID-19 vaccine. TCRdb's copy holds only in-frame clones and misses some; the assay was immunoSEQ multiplex PCR. In the table there are around 100,000 clones, 80% to 85% of which are singletons. The sample in question was peripheral blood, obtained on day 0 of AZD1222 vaccination. Receptors originate from an adult in good health.

This chain connects TRBV2 to TRBJ2-4, with D perhaps assigned TRBD1 or TRBD2 (5 bases each). Germline CDR1 is SNHLY and CDR2 is FYNNEI. Deletions cut 7 bases from V and 0 bases from J, with 19 bases between. This CDR3 spans 17 amino acids. The DNA of the CDR3 is TGTGCCAGCAACTCCCAGGGAGTTCGACTAGCCAAAAACATTCAGTACTTC. Translation gives CASNSQGVRLAKNIQYF.

The chain uses TRBV30 and TRBJ1-1, with D possibly being TRBD1 (5 bases). The germline V gene encodes CDR1 GTSNPN and CDR2 SVGIG (reference sequence). V was trimmed by 4 bases and J by 0 bases, leaving 12 bases between them. This CDR3 comprises 14 residues. DNA for the CDR3: TGTGCCTGGATCTCAGGGCGCATGAACACTGAAGCTTTCTTT. This sequence encodes CAWISGRMNTEAFF.

The V call is TRBV18, the J call TRBJ2-3; D remains ambiguous. The CDR3 is made up of 16 amino acids. Germline assignment: CDR1 KGHSH and CDR2 LQKENI. The ends were cut back, 3 bases at V and 2 bases at J, with 15 bases in the middle. The CDR3 bases are TGTGCCAGCTCACCTCCATTGACCCTTTACACAGATACGCAGTATTTT. This encodes CASSPPLTLYTDTQYF.

This clone was observed once. The chain employs TRBV2 and TRBJ1-2; D gene unclear. CDR3 length equals 13 residues. In germline, CDR1 is SNHLY, CDR2 FYNNEI. Trimming took 5 bases from V and 5 from J, leaving 12 bases between them. Written as DNA, the CDR3 is TGTGCCAGCAGTCCTGACCCGGGATATGGCTACACCTTC. Amino acids: CASSPDPGYGYTF.

The CDR3 DNA is TGCGCCAGCAGCCCGTATCTAGCGCTTGAGCAGTTCTTC. It encodes CASSPYLALEQFF. J is TRBJ2-1 and V is TRBV5-1; D might be TRBD2 (6 bases). The germline V and J ends were trimmed by 4 bases and 9 bases, with 14 bases remaining between them. Germline lookup yields CDR1 SGHRS and CDR2 YFSETQ. The CDR3 totals 13 residues.

V gene TRBV7-9 combines with J gene TRBJ1-6; the match to TRBD1 covers 8 bases. Germline V lookup: CDR1 SEHNR, CDR2 FQNEAQ (reference sequence). V shed 5 bases, J shed 12 bases, and the junction held 6 bases outside the gene matches. This CDR3 spans 13 amino acids. CDR3 residues: CASSPLTGVPLHF. CDR3 coding DNA: TGTGCCAGCAGCCCCCTGACAGGGGTACCCCTCCACTTT.

This chain uses TRBV5-4 with TRBJ1-6; D perhaps matches TRBD1 (6 bases). This CDR3 region has 16 residues. With 4 bases removed from V and 7 bases from J, the gap between germline ends came to 18 bases. Germline-derived CDR1 and CDR2 are SGHNT and YYREEE (reference sequence). Written as DNA, the CDR3 is TGTGCCAGCAGCACGGGACACCGTTCGGGAAATTCACCCCTCCACTTT. Its protein product is CASSTGHRSGNSPLHF.

The chain links TRBV6-6 to TRBJ1-2; perhaps TRBD1 as D (5 bases). V was pared by 11 bases and J by 4 bases, with 11 bases between. Looked up from germline, CDR1 is MNHNY and CDR2 is SVGAGI (reference sequence). The CDR3 extends over 11 amino acids. The CDR3 protein is CAAGTPYGYTF. CDR3 nucleotide sequence: TGTGCCGCAGGGACCCCCTATGGCTACACCTTC.

The V call is TRBV6-2 or TRBV6-3, the J call TRBJ2-5, with TRBD2 identical over 15 bases. CDR1 is MNHEY, CDR2 SVGEGT, per germline. This CDR3 has 16 residues. V trimming: 5 bases; J trimming: 4 bases; junction bases outside the gene matches: 5. CDR3 in amino acids: CASSRGTSGRLETQYF. As DNA, the CDR3 is TGTGCCAGCAGTCGTGGGACTAGCGGGAGGTTAGAGACCCAGTACTTC.

This clone has just one count. The chain combines TRBV19 with TRBJ1-1, with D perhaps TRBD1 (5 bases). Per germline, CDR1 LNHDA and CDR2 SQIVND (reference sequence). This CDR3 has 15 residues. V was clipped by 4 bases and J by 0 bases, with 12 bases between them. CDR3 protein: CASSTRVSMNTEAFF. Here the CDR3 DNA reads TGTGCCAGTAGTACCAGGGTCAGTATGAACACTGAAGCTTTCTTT.

The V call is TRBV7-2, the J call TRBJ1-4, with 8 bases matching TRBD1. The CDR3 sequence is 15 residues long. In germline, CDR1 is SGHTA, CDR2 FQGNSA. V trimming: 4 bases; J trimming: 4 bases; junction bases outside the gene matches: 5. The CDR3 sequence: CASSSQGAGNEKLFF. DNA of the CDR3: TGTGCCAGCAGCTCCCAGGGGGCTGGTAATGAAAAACTGTTTTTT.

The chain couples TRBV5-1 to TRBJ2-5; TRBD1 matches at 7 bases. Germline trimming cut 5 bases from V and 2 bases from J; bases unmatched to any gene: 3. The V gene's germline CDR1 is SGHRS and CDR2 YFSETQ. This CDR3 has 13 residues. The CDR3 sequence is CASRGQLQETQYF. CDR3 in DNA: TGCGCCAGCAGGGGACAGCTACAAGAGACCCAGTACTTC.

The genes are TRBV20-1 and TRBJ2-7; unclear D gene. V gave up 3 bases and J gave up 5 bases, with 26 bases separating them. Germline CDR1 and CDR2: DFQATT and SNEGSKA (reference sequence). There are 17 residues in the CDR3. CDR3: CSASERLPGRPGHEQYF. CDR3 sequence (DNA): TGCAGTGCTAGTGAACGTCTACCCGGACGGCCGGGTCACGAGCAGTACTTC.

The CDR3 DNA reads as TGTGCCAGCGCGACGTCAGATACGCAGTATTTT. Encoded protein: CASATSDTQYF. The rearrangement joins TRBV28 to TRBJ2-3, with no clear D. This CDR3 has 11 amino acids. V was cut by 8 bases and J by 4 bases, with 7 bases left in between. Germline V gene sequence: CDR1 MDHEN, CDR2 SYDVKM.

The chain joins TRBV10-3 to TRBJ2-1, with 8 bases lining up with TRBD2. V was pared by 0 bases and J by 0 bases, with 7 bases of the junction left unmatched. There are 18 residues in the CDR3. CDR1 and CDR2 (germline): ENHRY, SYGVKD. The CDR3 spells CAISESDGRGASYNEQFF. CDR3 nucleotide sequence: TGTGCCATCAGTGAGTCGGACGGGAGGGGGGCCTCCTACAATGAGCAGTTCTTC.

The chain uses TRBV10-2 and TRBJ1-4; no clear D gene. The CDR3 runs 15 residues. The germline V and J ends were trimmed by 3 bases and 5 bases, with 13 bases remaining between them. Germline CDR1 and CDR2: WSHSY and SAAADI. The CDR3 sequence: CASSDVGIQNEKLFF. The CDR3 DNA reads TGCGCCAGCAGTGACGTAGGAATCCAGAATGAAAAACTGTTTTTT.

The J gene is TRBJ1-6, the V gene TRBV24-1, with 10 bases aligning to TRBD1. J gave up 5 bases and V 0 bases, and 12 bases lay outside the gene matches. In germline, CDR1 is KGHDR, CDR2 SFDVKD. The CDR3 is 20 residues long. The DNA of the CDR3 is TGTGCCACCAGTGATTTGTTGGCTCAAGCGGGGACAGGGGATAATTCACCCCTCCACTTT. Translated, it gives CATSDLLAQAGTGDNSPLHF.

This rearrangement joins TRBV7-2 to TRBJ2-2; the D is unclear. V was trimmed by 8 bases and J by 0 bases, leaving 7 bases between them. From germline, CDR1 is SGHTA and CDR2 FQGNSA. This CDR3 has 13 residues. The CDR3 loop is CASGATNTGELFF. Written as DNA, the CDR3 is TGTGCCAGCGGAGCTACGAACACCGGGGAGCTGTTTTTT.

J is TRBJ2-7 and V is TRBV29-1; TRBD1 or TRBD2 may be the D gene (5 bases each). Trimming left V 6 bases short and J 0 bases short, with 12 bases between. Germline CDR1 and CDR2: SQVTM and ANQGSEA. The CDR3 spans 13 residues. The CDR3 region is CSVPGRGSYEQYF. CDR3 nucleotides: TGCAGCGTCCCGGGACGGGGCTCCTACGAGCAGTACTTC.

The chain couples TRBV11-1 to TRBJ2-3; D gene unclear. Germline V gene sequence: CDR1 SGHAT, CDR2 FQDESV (reference sequence). Between the trimmed V and J ends, which lost 3 bases and 3 bases, there was a span of 7 bases. The CDR3 is 13 amino acids. The DNA for the CDR3 is TGTGCCAGCAGCTTCTGGGGAACAGATACGCAGTATTTT. This codes for CASSFWGTDTQYF.

The chain uses TRBV5-1 and TRBJ1-3, with D uncertain. The V end lost 0 bases, the J end lost 4 bases, and 5 bases lay between the germline ends. Germline CDR1 SGHRS, CDR2 YFSETQ. This CDR3 spans 13 amino acids. CDR3 region: CASSLEEGNTIYF. The CDR3 bases are TGCGCCAGCAGCTTGGAGGAGGGAAACACCATATATTTT.

This rearrangement joins TRBV2 to TRBJ2-7; TRBD1 might be the D (6 bases). Germline-derived CDR1 and CDR2 are SNHLY and FYNNEI. The CDR3 length is 12 residues. Trimming stripped 2 bases from V and 6 bases from J, with 8 bases between. The CDR3 nucleotides are TGTGCCAGCAGTGAATCCAGGGGCGAGCAGTACTTC. Amino acids: CASSESRGEQYF. Supplemented by reference TRBV2 and TRBJ2-7, the full variable domain reads EPEVTQTPSHQVTQMGQEVILRCVPISNHLYFYWYRQILGQKVEFLVSFYNNEISEKSEIFDDQFSVERPDGSNFTLKIRSTKLEDSAMYFCASSESRGEQYFGPGTRLTVT.

The V call is TRBV19, the J call TRBJ1-6, with D maybe TRBD1 (5 bases). The germline V gene encodes CDR1 LNHDA and CDR2 SQIVND (reference sequence). Trimming shortened V by 6 bases and J by 7 bases, and 13 bases separated the two germline ends. The CDR3 length is 14 residues. Here the CDR3 reads CASSWGEGNSPLHF. CDR3 nucleotide sequence: TGTGCCAGTAGCTGGGGGGAAGGGAATTCACCCCTCCACTTT.

The gene calls are TRBV4-3 and TRBJ1-2, with a possible D match to TRBD1 (5 bases). The length of the CDR3 is 16 residues. In germline, CDR1 is LGHNA, CDR2 YSLEER. The V and J ends lost 0 bases and 4 bases respectively, with 15 bases between them. For the CDR3, the DNA is TGCGCCAGCAGCCAAGATAGCGGGGGATGGGGCTATGGCTACACCTTC. Translation gives CASSQDSGGWGYGYTF.

The chain uses TRBV25-1 and TRBJ1-1; 9 bases align to TRBD1. V trimming: 4 bases; J trimming: 3 bases; junction bases outside the gene matches: 3. The CDR3 length is 14 residues. Germline assignment: CDR1 MGHDK and CDR2 SYGVNS. The CDR3 here is CASSVQGAYTEAFF. The CDR3 DNA follows: TGTGCCAGCAGTGTACAGGGGGCTTACACTGAAGCTTTCTTT.

V usage is TRBV20-1 and J usage is TRBJ1-2, with TRBD1 matching 7 bases. Germline V gene lookup returns CDR1 DFQATT and CDR2 SNEGSKA (reference sequence). The length of the CDR3 is 11 residues. Unmatched junction bases numbered 5, after V lost 6 bases and J lost 7 bases. The CDR3 here is CSAARTGGYTF. CDR3 in DNA: TGCAGTGCCGCGAGGACAGGTGGCTACACCTTC.

The rearrangement joins TRBV19 to TRBJ1-2, with D possibly being TRBD1 (6 bases). The germline gives CDR1 LNHDA, CDR2 SQIVND (reference sequence). V was shortened by 5 bases and J by 5 bases, with 9 bases between the two germline ends. The CDR3 loop spans 12 amino acids. For the CDR3, the DNA is TGTGCCAGTAGTCTACAGGGTTATGGCTACACCTTC. This sequence encodes CASSLQGYGYTF. The whole variable domain, remainder taken from reference TRBV19 and TRBJ1-2, is DGGITQSPKYLFRKEGQNVTLSCEQNLNHDAMYWYRQDPGQGLRLIYYSQIVNDFQKGDIAEGYSVSREKKESFPLTVTSAQKNPTAFYLCASSLQGYGYTFGSGTRLTVV.

The V gene is TRBV19, the J gene TRBJ1-1, with a possible D match to TRBD1 (6 bases). CDR3 length equals 13 residues. V lost 8 bases and J lost 1, with 11 bases in between. The germline CDR1 and CDR2 sequences are LNHDA and SQIVND (reference sequence). CDR3 in amino acids: CASRDRPNTEAFF. The CDR3 DNA is TGTGCCAGTCGCGACAGGCCGAACACTGAAGCTTTCTTT. The full variable domain, rest sourced from reference TRBV19 and TRBJ1-1, is DGGITQSPKYLFRKEGQNVTLSCEQNLNHDAMYWYRQDPGQGLRLIYYSQIVNDFQKGDIAEGYSVSREKKESFPLTVTSAQKNPTAFYLCASRDRPNTEAFFGQGTRLTVV.

V and J are TRBV27 and TRBJ1-5; weak D call: TRBD1 (6 bases). The V end was cut by 4 bases, the J end by 4 bases, with 11 bases between. The CDR3 length is 14 residues. Per germline, CDR1 MNHEY and CDR2 SMNVEV (reference sequence). CDR3 region: CASSSLGGNQPQHF. As DNA, the CDR3 is TGTGCCAGCAGTTCGTTAGGGGGAAATCAGCCCCAGCATTTT.

The J gene is TRBJ2-6, the V gene TRBV28; the D gene could be TRBD1 or TRBD2 (6 bases each). The CDR3 length is 18 residues. Trimming pared 6 bases from V and 3 bases from J, leaving 21 bases between. Germline CDR1 and CDR2: MDHEN and SYDVKM. The CDR3 protein is CASRRGEEFNYGANVLTF. DNA for the CDR3: TGTGCCAGCAGAAGGGGGGAGGAATTCAACTATGGGGCCAACGTCCTGACTTTC.